This T cell receptor beta chain was sequenced during a study of blood T cell repertoires in COVID-19. V gave up 3 bases and J gave up 1 base; unmatched junction bases: 10. Germline lookup yields CDR1 LGHNA and CDR2 YSLEER. The CDR3 runs to 17 residues. Authors' processing steps: Amplification of reference gene primers was used by the study to estimate nucleated cell counts. The table came from immunoSEQ multiplex PCR; TCRdb's copy has only in-frame clones and leaves some out. That table gives V, J and clone size, and the DNA gave D and trimming. The sample contains some 45,000 clones, 80% of which appear only once.

This clonotype originated in a man aged 70-80 years with acute or convalescent COVID-19. J is TRBJ2-3 and V is TRBV4-3, with 7 positions matching TRBD1. Sequencing was carried out using peripheral blood. CDR3 region: CASSQRITGTGTDTQYF. CDR3 DNA sequence: TGCGCCAGCAGCCAGCGGATAACAGGGACAGGCACAGATACGCAGTATTTT.